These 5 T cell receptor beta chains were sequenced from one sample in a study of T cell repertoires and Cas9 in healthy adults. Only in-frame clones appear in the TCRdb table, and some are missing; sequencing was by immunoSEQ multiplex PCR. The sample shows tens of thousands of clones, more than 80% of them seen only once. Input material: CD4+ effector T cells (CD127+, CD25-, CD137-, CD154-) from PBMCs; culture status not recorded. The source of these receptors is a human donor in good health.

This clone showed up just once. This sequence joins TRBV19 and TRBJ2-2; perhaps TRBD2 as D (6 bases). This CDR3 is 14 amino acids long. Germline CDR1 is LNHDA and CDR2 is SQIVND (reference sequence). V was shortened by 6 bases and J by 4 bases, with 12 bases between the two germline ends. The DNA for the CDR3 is TGTGCCAGTAGCCAAACCGGGGGCACCGGGGAGCTGTTTTTT. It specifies CASSQTGGTGELFF. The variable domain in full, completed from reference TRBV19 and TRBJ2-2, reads DGGITQSPKYLFRKEGQNVTLSCEQNLNHDAMYWYRQDPGQGLRLIYYSQIVNDFQKGDIAEGYSVSREKKESFPLTVTSAQKNPTAFYLCASSQTGGTGELFFGEGSRLTVL.

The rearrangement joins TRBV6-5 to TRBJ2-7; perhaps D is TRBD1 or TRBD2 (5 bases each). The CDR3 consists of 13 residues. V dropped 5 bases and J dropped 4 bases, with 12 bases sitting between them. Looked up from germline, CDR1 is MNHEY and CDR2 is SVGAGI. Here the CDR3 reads CASSRDQKYEQYF. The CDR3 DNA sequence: TGTGCCAGCAGTCGGGACCAAAAATACGAGCAGTACTTC.

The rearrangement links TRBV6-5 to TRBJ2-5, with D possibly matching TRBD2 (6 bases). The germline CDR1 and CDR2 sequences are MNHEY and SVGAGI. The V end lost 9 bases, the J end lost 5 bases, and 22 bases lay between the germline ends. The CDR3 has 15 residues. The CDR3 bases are TGTGCCAGTTACGGTCTCGGGAGACCGGAGGAGACCCAGTACTTC. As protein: CASYGLGRPEETQYF.

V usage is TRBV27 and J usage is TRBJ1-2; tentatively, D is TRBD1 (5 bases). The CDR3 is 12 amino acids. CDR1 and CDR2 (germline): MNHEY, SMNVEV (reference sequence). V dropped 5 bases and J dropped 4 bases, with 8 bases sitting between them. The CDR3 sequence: CASSAGPYGYTF. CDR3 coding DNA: TGTGCCAGCAGTGCGGGACCCTATGGCTACACCTTC.

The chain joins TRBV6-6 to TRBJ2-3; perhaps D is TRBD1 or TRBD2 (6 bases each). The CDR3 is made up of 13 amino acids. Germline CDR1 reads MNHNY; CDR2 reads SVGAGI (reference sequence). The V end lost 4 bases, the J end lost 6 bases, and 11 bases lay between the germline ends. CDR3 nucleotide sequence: TGTGCCAGCAGTTTATCGGGGGCGGATACGCAGTATTTT. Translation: CASSLSGADTQYF.